Given below is one TCR beta chain in context. The ends lost 4 bases at V and 10 bases at J; junction bases unmatched: 11. From germline, CDR1 is LNHDA and CDR2 SQIVND (reference sequence). The CDR3 covers 14 residues. The method was immunoSEQ multiplex PCR; TCRdb's version includes in-frame clones alone and lacks a portion of them. Of some 40,000 clones in the sample, approximately 90% are singletons; the top ten hold roughly 6.9%. This sample was included in a study of T cells in localized non-small cell lung cancer. V is TRBV19 and J is TRBJ1-2, with TRBD1 identical over 8 bases. This TCR was sampled from a female donor over 55 with stage I lung adenocarcinoma. This sample comprised peripheral blood, obtained before any cancer treatment. The CDR3 sequence: CASSTGTGNRVYTF. The CDR3 DNA reads TGTGCCAGTAGTACCGGGACAGGCAACCGCGTCTACACCTTC.